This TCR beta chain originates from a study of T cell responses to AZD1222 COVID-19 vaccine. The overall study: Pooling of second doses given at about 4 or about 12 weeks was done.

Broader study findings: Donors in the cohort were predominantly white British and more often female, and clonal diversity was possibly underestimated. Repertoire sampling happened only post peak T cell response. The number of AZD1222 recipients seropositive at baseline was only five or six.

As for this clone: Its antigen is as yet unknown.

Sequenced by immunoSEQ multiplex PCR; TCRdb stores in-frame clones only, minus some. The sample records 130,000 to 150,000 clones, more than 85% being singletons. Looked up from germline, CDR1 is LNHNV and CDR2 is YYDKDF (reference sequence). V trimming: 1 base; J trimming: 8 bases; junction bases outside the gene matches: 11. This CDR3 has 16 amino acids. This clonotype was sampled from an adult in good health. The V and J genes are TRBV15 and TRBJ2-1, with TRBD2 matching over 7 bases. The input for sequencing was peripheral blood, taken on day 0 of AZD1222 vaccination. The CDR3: CATSRVPPAGVDEQFF. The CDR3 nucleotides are TGTGCCACCAGCAGAGTTCCCCCGGCGGGGGTTGATGAGCAGTTCTTC.